The table lists the clone carrying this T cell receptor (beta chain) with many counts. Its specificity is unknown. This CDR3 is 17 amino acids long. Trimming took off 3 bases at V and 5 bases at J, with 23 bases between the two ends. The data belong to a study of T cells in Graves' hyperthyroidism and ophthalmopathy. Amplification targeted TCR beta CDR3 regions from RNA transcripts. HTBI primers were used for first-round RT-PCR of the TCR CDR3. TCRdb processed the multiplex PCR reads anew with MiXCR; each CDR3 protein has one entry. The sample includes roughly 700,000 distinct CDR3 sequences, approximately 15% of them seen just once. Exclusion criteria comprised uncontrolled infection, other autoimmune disease, pregnancy or lactation. In making diagnoses, clinical symptoms, serum thyroxine and TRAb, thyroid ultrasound and orbital computed tomography were all used. Study observations and caveats: With a median lead of 6.5 months before onset, the model predicted ophthalmopathy.

Input material: blood. This chain uses TRBV12-3 or TRBV12-4 with TRBJ2-7; D could derive from TRBD1 or TRBD2 (6 bases each). The sequence came from a man aged 45-65 years with Graves' hyperthyroidism. DNA of the CDR3: TGTGCCAGCAGTTTGGGAGGCGGACAGCTGACAAGAAACGAGCAGTACTTC. The encoded protein is CASSLGGGQLTRNEQYF.